This is a list of T cell receptor beta chains from one sample in a study of cytomegalovirus exposure and HLA in healthy donors. Sequenced by immunoSEQ multiplex PCR; TCRdb stores in-frame clones only, minus some. This sample yields about 200,000 clones, of which under 70% are seen a single time; approximately 2.5% belongs to the top ten. The source material was PBMCs. The source of these receptors is a man aged 40-49 years in good health and CMV-seropositive. Each CDR3 is given with its conserved first and last residue. D genes are given only for firm matches. A clone size is listed for some rows: how often the clone was seen (once, few, many), or a class if it is expanded.

cdr3_nt cdr3_aa clone_size d_call j_call v_call
TGCGCCAGCAGCTTGGTTGGCGGGGGGGACACCGGGGAGCTGTTTTTT CASSLVGGGDTGELFF few TRBD2 TRBJ2-2 TRBV5-1
TGTGCCAGCAGCTTATTCGGTCCGAAAACTGGTTCACCCCTCCACTTT CASSLFGPKTGSPLHF few - TRBJ1-6 TRBV7-2
TGTGCCAGCAGCCCGGGGGACAGGGGTCCGATTGAAAGCTACGAGCAGTACTTC CASSPGDRGPIESYEQYF - TRBD1 TRBJ2-7 TRBV7-9
TGTGCCAGCAGTAGGGGTGAGGGCTACACCTTC CASSRGEGYTF - - TRBJ1-2 TRBV6-5
TGTGCCAGCAGTGACTGGGCCCCCCGGTGGGCAGAAAAACTGTTTTTT CASSDWAPRWAEKLFF - - TRBJ1-4 TRBV6-1
TGTGCCAGCAGCCCCGCGGGACAGCCGTCTAGGGAGCAGTACTTC CASSPAGQPSREQYF once - TRBJ2-7 TRBV5-6
TGTGCCAGCAGCTTAGCAGGCGGGGAGCTGTTTTTT CASSLAGGELFF - - TRBJ2-2 TRBV13
TGTGCCAGTAGCCCCCATAGCTCTGGGGCCAACGTCCTGACTTTC CASSPHSSGANVLTF - - TRBJ2-6 TRBV19
TGTGCCAGCAGTTACTCCGGGGGGCGCACGGGGCAGTACTTC CASSYSGGRTGQYF few - TRBJ2-7 TRBV6-6
TGCGCCAGCAGCTTCGGTAGCGGGGGGGAAGAGCAGTACTTC CASSFGSGGEEQYF - TRBD2 TRBJ2-7 TRBV5-1
TGTGCCAGCAGGTTTCTGAGGGCGACTAATGAAAAACTGTTTTTT CASRFLRATNEKLFF once - TRBJ1-4 TRBV6-1
TGCGCCAGCAGCCACCCGGGACAGGGTACAAATGAGCAGTTCTTC CASSHPGQGTNEQFF - TRBD1 TRBJ2-1 TRBV4-1
TGTGCCAGCAGCTCTATAAGCAGGAGGGGGCAGTTCTTC CASSSISRRGQFF - - TRBJ2-1 TRBV28
TGTGCCAGCAGTTTGGACAGCCCGTTGAACACTGAAGCTTTCTTT CASSLDSPLNTEAFF once - TRBJ1-1 TRBV6-1
TGCAGCGTTGGGTGGAGTGGGGGCCGCGATACGCAGTATTTT CSVGWSGGRDTQYF - - TRBJ2-3 TRBV29-1
TGTGCCAGCAGCGAGGAGGCCGGCTATGGCTACACCTTC CASSEEAGYGYTF - - TRBJ1-2 TRBV2
TGTGCCAGCAGTGAGGGACTCAGCACAGATACGCAGTATTTT CASSEGLSTDTQYF - - TRBJ2-3 TRBV2
TGTGCCAGCAGCCCGGGGGGGCTGGGCTCTAACTATGGCTACACCTTC CASSPGGLGSNYGYTF - - TRBJ1-2 TRBV9
TGTGCCAGCAGCCAGGGTAGACAGGGCCATCAGCCCCAGCATTTT CASSQGRQGHQPQHF - TRBD1 TRBJ1-5 TRBV4-2
TGCAGCGTTGGAGGGTATGTAAGCCTGAACACTGAAGCTTTCTTT CSVGGYVSLNTEAFF - - TRBJ1-1 TRBV29-1
TGTGCCAGCAGCACACGAGGGACAGGGACCCAAGAGACCCAGTACTTC CASSTRGTGTQETQYF - TRBD1 TRBJ2-5 TRBV4-2
TGTGCCAGCAGTTTCGCAGATAGCAATCAGCCCCAGCATTTT CASSFADSNQPQHF - - TRBJ1-5 TRBV27
TGCGCCAGCAGCTTGGCCCGACGAGCGGGGACTCGCACAGATACGCAGTATTTT CASSLARRAGTRTDTQYF - TRBD2 TRBJ2-3 TRBV5-1
TGTGCCAGCAGCCTTAGGGGACTGGGGAACTACGAGCAGTACTTC CASSLRGLGNYEQYF - - TRBJ2-7 TRBV7-2
TGTGCCAGCTCACCTACAGGGCCCCAAGAGACCCAGTACTTC CASSPTGPQETQYF - - TRBJ2-5 TRBV18
TGTGCCAGTAGTACCCCCCAGACAGGGGTCTACGAGCAGTACTTC CASSTPQTGVYEQYF - TRBD1 TRBJ2-7 TRBV19
TGTGCCAGCAGCCAGGGGGTCGGGGAGCTGTTTTTT CASSQGVGELFF - TRBD1 TRBJ2-2 TRBV7-2
TGTGCCAGCAGTTACTCAGAGGGCTCCTACGAGCAGTACTTC CASSYSEGSYEQYF - - TRBJ2-7 TRBV6-5
TGTGCCAGCAGGTCGACAGGGGGGAGAAATGGCTACACCTTC CASRSTGGRNGYTF - TRBD1 TRBJ1-2 TRBV28
TGTGCCAGTAGTATAGGGGGACCGGGACTAGGTCCCTACAATGAGCAGTTCTTC CASSIGGPGLGPYNEQFF - TRBD2 TRBJ2-1 TRBV19
TGTGCCAGTAGTAACCGGGGGGGCTATTATGAGCAGTTCTTC CASSNRGGYYEQFF - TRBD2 TRBJ2-1 TRBV19
TGCGCCAGCAGTCAATCATGGGACAGTAGTACTTGGGACTACACTGAAGCTTTCTTT CASSQSWDSSTWDYTEAFF - TRBD1 TRBJ1-1 TRBV23-1
TGTGCCAGCAGCTCCCTGACAGGGGTGGATGAAAAACTGTTTTTT CASSSLTGVDEKLFF - TRBD1 TRBJ1-4 TRBV7-6
TGTGCCAGCAGCCCCTTTCGGGCCGGCGGGAGCGGGGACTCACCCTACGAGCAGTACTTC CASSPFRAGGSGDSPYEQYF - TRBD2 TRBJ2-7 TRBV5-4
TGTGCCAGCAGCTTGGGTGGGACAGGGAGCAATCAGCCCCAGCATTTT CASSLGGTGSNQPQHF few TRBD1 TRBJ1-5 TRBV7-6
TGTGCCAGCAGTTACTCAATCGGGGAAACCTACAATGAGCAGTTCTTC CASSYSIGETYNEQFF - - TRBJ2-1 TRBV6-6
TGCAGTGCTAGAGTCAATGAAGCTTTCTTT CSARVNEAFF few - TRBJ1-1 TRBV20-1
TGTGCCAGCAGTTTCGGAGGAAGCTACGAGCAGTACTTC CASSFGGSYEQYF - - TRBJ2-7 TRBV27
TGCGCCAGCACCGAAGACAGGAGAAATCAGCCCCAGCATTTT CASTEDRRNQPQHF - - TRBJ1-5 TRBV5-1
TGTGCCAGCCGAGCTGCAACTAATGAAAAACTGTTTTTT CASRAATNEKLFF - - TRBJ1-4 TRBV6-5
TGTGCCACCAGCAGAGCTCGGACAGGACTCTACGAGCAGTACTTC CATSRARTGLYEQYF - TRBD1 TRBJ2-7 TRBV15